The 32 T cell receptor beta chains below were found in one sample sequenced in a study of Tregs in tolerant kidney transplant recipients. Method: immunoSEQ multiplex PCR; TCRdb's copy keeps in-frame clones and lacks some. The data show approximately 65,000 clones, 84% seen once. Sequencing was carried out using CD4+ T cells from blood. The receptors stem from a human donor in good health.

The chain employs TRBV5-1 and TRBJ2-3; 9 bases agree with TRBD2. This CDR3 spans 16 amino acids. V shed 4 bases, J shed 2 bases, and the junction held 8 bases outside the gene matches. Germline V gene sequence: CDR1 SGHRS, CDR2 YFSETQ. The CDR3 DNA sequence: TGCGCCAGCAGCCCCCGCCTAGCGGGGTCCACAGATACGCAGTATTTT. This translates into CASSPRLAGSTDTQYF.

The chain recombines TRBV27 with TRBJ2-7; D may be TRBD1 (6 bases). Trimming stripped 5 bases from V and 5 bases from J, with 25 bases between. CDR1 is MNHEY and CDR2 is SMNVEV in the germline V gene (reference sequence). The CDR3 runs 17 residues. This chain's CDR3 is CASSTIGQRRVLHEQYF. CDR3 bases: TGTGCCAGCAGTACAATAGGACAGAGGCGGGTCCTCCACGAGCAGTACTTC.

This clone was counted between two and nine times. The chain is built from TRBV29-1 and TRBJ1-2, with D unresolved. Germline V gene lookup returns CDR1 SQVTM and CDR2 ANQGSEA. The V end was cut by 4 bases, the J end by 4 bases, with 13 bases between. CDR3 length: 13 amino acids. CDR3 loop: CSVGQTSGYGYTF. CDR3 in DNA: TGCAGCGTTGGGCAGACGTCTGGCTATGGCTACACCTTC.

A few counts support this clone. The chain employs TRBV4-1 and TRBJ2-7, with TRBD1 matching over 9 bases. The germline CDR1 and CDR2 sequences are MGHRA and YSYEKL. J gave up 6 bases and V 2 bases, and 8 bases lay outside the gene matches. The CDR3 is made up of 15 amino acids. The CDR3 DNA reads TGCGCCAGCAGCCAATTCGGGGACAGGGTAAGCGAGCAGTACTTC. Translating gives CASSQFGDRVSEQYF.

This clone appeared a few times. The chain is built from TRBV7-3 and TRBJ2-6; D is unclear. Between the trimmed V and J ends, which lost 5 bases and 2 bases, there was a span of 7 bases. CDR1 SGHTA and CDR2 FQGTGA come from the germline V gene. The CDR3 consists of 14 residues. CDR3 protein: CASSPQPGANVLTF. CDR3 DNA sequence: TGTGCCAGCAGCCCCCAACCTGGGGCCAACGTCCTGACTTTC.

There are many counts of this clone. This chain connects TRBV18 to TRBJ1-3, with a tentative D call TRBD1 (6 bases). This CDR3 has 15 residues. V lost 2 bases to trimming and J lost 2 bases, with 10 bases between them. CDR1 and CDR2 (germline): KGHSH, LQKENI. The CDR3 is CASSPSNRAGNTIYF. DNA for the CDR3: TGTGCCAGCTCACCAAGCAACAGGGCTGGAAACACCATATATTTT.

The chain links TRBV13 to TRBJ1-3, with D possibly matching TRBD1 (6 bases). Trimming stripped 4 bases from V and 2 bases from J, with 15 bases between. This CDR3 contains 16 residues. The germline V gene has CDR1 PRHDT and CDR2 FYEKMQ (reference sequence). The DNA of the CDR3 is TGTGCCAGCAGCTACCGAACCGGGACAACTGGAAACACCATATATTTT. It is translated as CASSYRTGTTGNTIYF.

The rearrangement uses TRBV12-5 and TRBJ1-5; no firm D call. The CDR3 covers 12 residues. Germline V gene lookup returns CDR1 LGHNT and CDR2 FRNRAP. Trimming took off 9 bases at V and 0 bases at J, with 6 bases between the two ends. The CDR3 is CASSYSNQPQHF. As DNA, the CDR3 is TGTGCTAGCTCGTATAGCAATCAGCCCCAGCATTTT.

The J gene is TRBJ1-1, the V gene TRBV30; a possible D gene is TRBD1 (6 bases). Trimming stripped 1 base from V and 0 bases from J, with 15 bases between. CDR1 is GTSNPN, CDR2 SVGIG, per germline (reference sequence). CDR3 length: 16 amino acids. The CDR3 bases are TGTGCCTGGAGTGCCGGACAGAGGTTCTTGAACACTGAAGCTTTCTTT. It specifies CAWSAGQRFLNTEAFF.

The chain recombines TRBV2 with TRBJ2-6; D is possibly TRBD1 or TRBD2 (5 bases each). V lost 7 bases and J 2 bases, leaving 12 bases between the germline ends. The CDR3 loop spans 15 amino acids. Germline V gene lookup returns CDR1 SNHLY and CDR2 FYNNEI. The CDR3 loop is CASTREGAGANVLTF. CDR3 nucleotide sequence: TGTGCCAGCACTCGGGAAGGGGCTGGGGCCAACGTCCTGACTTTC.

The chain combines TRBV2 with TRBJ1-1; D gene unclear. The V end was cut by 6 bases, the J end by 0 bases, with 5 bases between. There are 12 residues in the CDR3. Germline V lookup: CDR1 SNHLY, CDR2 FYNNEI. CDR3 region: CASRGLNTEAFF. CDR3 nucleotide sequence: TGTGCCAGCAGGGGGTTGAACACTGAAGCTTTCTTT. Using reference TRBV2 and TRBJ1-1 for the parts outside the CDR3, the full variable domain is EPEVTQTPSHQVTQMGQEVILRCVPISNHLYFYWYRQILGQKVEFLVSFYNNEISEKSEIFDDQFSVERPDGSNFTLKIRSTKLEDSAMYFCASRGLNTEAFFGQGTRLTVV.

This clone appeared once. The chain recombines TRBV9 with TRBJ1-2; 9 bases are shared with TRBD1. This CDR3 is 15 amino acids long. V was clipped by 4 bases and J by 3 bases; unmatched bases: 7. Germline assignment: CDR1 SGDLS and CDR2 YYNGEE. The CDR3 sequence: CASSSRDRDHYGYTF. The CDR3 nucleotides read TGTGCCAGCAGCTCCCGGGACAGGGATCACTATGGCTACACCTTC.

This clone was seen only a few times. This sequence joins TRBV30 and TRBJ2-7; the match to TRBD2 covers 10 bases. The J segment lost 4 bases and the V segment lost 4 bases, leaving 19 bases of the junction unmatched. Germline assignment: CDR1 GTSNPN and CDR2 SVGIG (reference sequence). The CDR3 spans 18 residues. CDR3 in amino acids: CAWIWKPRGLAGVYEQYF. The CDR3, as DNA: TGTGCCTGGATCTGGAAGCCCCGGGGGCTAGCGGGAGTGTACGAGCAGTACTTC.

This clone was observed a handful of times. The CDR3 protein is CASSLRSRSFANTGELFF. The CDR3 region has the DNA TGTGCCAGCAGCTTACGAAGCAGGTCCTTCGCGAACACCGGGGAGCTGTTTTTT. This rearrangement joins TRBV11-2 to TRBJ2-2; D unresolved. Germline values: CDR1 SGHAT, CDR2 FQNNGV. The length of the CDR3 is 18 residues. The ends were cut back, 2 bases at V and 0 bases at J, with 16 bases in the middle.

V and J are TRBV6-1 and TRBJ1-2; 8 bases line up with TRBD1. This CDR3 has 14 amino acids. The V segment lost 6 bases and the J segment 3 bases; nucleotides outside the gene matches: 6. Per the germline V gene, CDR1 is MNHNS and CDR2 is SASEGT. For the CDR3, the DNA is TGTGCCAGCAGGGTAACGACAGGGGACTATGGCTACACCTTC. Amino acids: CASRVTTGDYGYTF.

This chain joins TRBV2 and TRBJ2-5; the D gene could be TRBD1 or TRBD2 (6 bases each). V lost 0 bases, J lost 7 bases, and 12 bases lay in between. CDR1 SNHLY and CDR2 FYNNEI come from the germline V gene. The length of the CDR3 is 14 residues. The CDR3 DNA reads TGTGCCAGCAGTGAAGCACAGGGCGGGGTGACCCAGTACTTC. It codes for CASSEAQGGVTQYF.

The chain is built from TRBV5-8 and TRBJ2-2, with TRBD1 matching over 7 bases. Germline trimming cut 0 bases from V and 5 bases from J; bases unmatched to any gene: 4. The CDR3 extends over 15 amino acids. The germline CDR1 and CDR2 sequences are SGHTS and YDEGEE. CDR3 protein: CASSLEGQTTGELFF. For the CDR3, the DNA is TGTGCCAGCAGCTTGGAGGGACAGACTACCGGGGAGCTGTTTTTT.

The chain carries TRBV10-3 and TRBJ2-1; 7 bases line up with TRBD2. This CDR3 region has 17 residues. Germline V CDR1 and CDR2: ENHRY, SYGVKD. J gave up 2 bases and V 3 bases, and 10 bases lay outside the gene matches. The CDR3 spells CAISDSRPAGAYNEQFF. In DNA, the CDR3 is TGTGCCATCAGTGATTCCCGCCCGGCGGGAGCCTACAATGAGCAGTTCTTC.

This clone has a single count. The chain combines TRBV9 with TRBJ2-3, with D unresolved. V was shortened by 0 bases and J by 2 bases, with 10 bases between the two germline ends. The germline CDR1 and CDR2 sequences are SGDLS and YYNGEE. The CDR3 is made up of 15 amino acids. The CDR3 bases are TGTGCCAGCAGCGTAGATCAAGTCTCCACAGATACGCAGTATTTT. This encodes CASSVDQVSTDTQYF.

This chain joins TRBV5-1 and TRBJ2-6; no clear D gene. Trimming removed 4 bases from V and 0 bases from J, with 8 bases in between. Germline V CDR1 and CDR2: SGHRS, YFSETQ. The CDR3 sequence is 15 residues long. CDR3 amino acids: CASSPDTSGANVLTF. The CDR3 DNA reads TGCGCCAGCAGCCCCGACACCTCTGGGGCCAACGTCCTGACTTTC.

This chain links TRBV23-1 with TRBJ2-7; 7 nucleotides match TRBD2. TRBV23-1 is designated an ORF whose function remains uncertain. Germline trimming cut 4 bases from V and 3 bases from J; bases unmatched to any gene: 9. This CDR3 spans 15 amino acids. CDR3 nucleotides: TGCGCCAGCAGTCGGGGGGGGTTGAATTTCTACGAGCAGTACTTC. Residues: CASSRGGLNFYEQYF.

This chain joins TRBV18 and TRBJ1-1; the D is unclear. Trimming left V 4 bases short and J 0 bases short, with 9 bases between. Germline CDR1 reads KGHSH; CDR2 reads LQKENI. The CDR3 is 14 amino acids. CDR3 bases: TGTGCCAGCTCACGGCAAAATTTGAACACTGAAGCTTTCTTT. Encoded protein: CASSRQNLNTEAFF.

This chain uses TRBV18 with TRBJ2-3; D might be TRBD1 (6 bases). The CDR3 is 16 residues long. V was trimmed by 4 bases and J by 2 bases, leaving 16 bases between them. Per the germline V gene, CDR1 is KGHSH and CDR2 is LQKENI. The CDR3 loop is CASSRPGVRATDTQYF. The CDR3 coding sequence is TGTGCCAGCTCACGACCAGGGGTCCGGGCCACAGATACGCAGTATTTT. The variable domain in full, completed from reference TRBV18 and TRBJ2-3, reads NAGVMQNPRHLVRRRGQEARLRCSPMKGHSHVYWYRQLPEEGLKFMVYLQKENIIDESGMPKERFSAEFPKEGPSILRIQQVVRGDSAAYFCASSRPGVRATDTQYFGPGTRLTVL.

This chain joins TRBV30 and TRBJ2-6; 9 bases are a match to TRBD1. Trimming took 2 bases from V and 0 from J; bases not matched to a gene: 8. This CDR3 region has 18 residues. Looked up from germline, CDR1 is GTSNPN and CDR2 is SVGIG (reference sequence). The CDR3 spells CAWSRTDRGSSGANVLTF. DNA of the CDR3: TGTGCCTGGAGTAGGACCGACAGGGGGAGCTCTGGGGCCAACGTCCTGACTTTC. Full variable domain (rest looked up from reference TRBV30 and TRBJ2-6): SQTIHQWPATLVQPVGSPLSLECTVEGTSNPNLYWYRQAAGRGLQLLFYSVGIGQISSEVPQNLSASRPQDRQFILSSKKLLLSDSGFYLCAWSRTDRGSSGANVLTFGAGSRLTVL.

A single count supports this clone. This sequence joins TRBV2 and TRBJ2-5; TRBD2 might be the D (6 bases). The CDR3 spans 17 residues. CDR1 is SNHLY and CDR2 is FYNNEI in the germline V gene. The ends were cut back, 0 bases at V and 5 bases at J, with 19 bases in the middle. This CDR3 is CASSEALVWGLGETQYF. For the CDR3, the DNA is TGTGCCAGCAGTGAAGCGCTAGTTTGGGGACTCGGGGAGACCCAGTACTTC.

A few counts support this clone. The chain recombines TRBV19 with TRBJ1-6; 10 bases agree with TRBD1. CDR1 and CDR2 (germline): LNHDA, SQIVND (reference sequence). The CDR3 is 17 amino acids. The V and J ends lost 1 base and 6 bases, in that order; junction bases with no gene match: 6. The CDR3 here is CASSIAGQGGPNSPLHF. The DNA of the CDR3 is TGTGCCAGTAGTATAGCCGGACAGGGGGGGCCTAATTCACCCCTCCACTTT.

CDR3 nucleotide sequence: TGTGCCAGCAGTACCGCTCATACCGGGGAGCTGTTTTTT. Residues: CASSTAHTGELFF. The chain uses TRBV6-5 and TRBJ2-2; D is unresolved. Germline values: CDR1 MNHEY, CDR2 SVGAGI. The CDR3 consists of 13 residues. V was shortened by 5 bases and J by 5 bases, with 9 bases between the two germline ends.

V and J are TRBV5-5 and TRBJ2-7; a possible D gene is TRBD1 (6 bases). V lost 7 bases and J lost 6, with 20 bases in between. Germline CDR1 and CDR2: SGHKS and YYEKEE (reference sequence). The CDR3 consists of 14 residues. Here the CDR3 DNA reads TGTGCCAGCGGTGGGGCCCTCAGGGGTCTCGAGCAGTACTTC. Amino acid sequence: CASGGALRGLEQYF.

The chain carries TRBV25-1 and TRBJ1-2; D is unresolved. Germline CDR1 reads MGHDK; CDR2 reads SYGVNS. This CDR3 region has 14 residues. Between the trimmed V and J ends, which lost 2 bases and 4 bases, there was a span of 11 bases. The CDR3 sequence is CASSEPKGSYGYTF. Written as DNA, the CDR3 is TGTGCCAGCAGTGAACCGAAGGGTTCCTATGGCTACACCTTC.

The gene calls are TRBV28 and TRBJ2-1; 12 bases match TRBD1. V shed 6 bases and J 2 bases; nucleotides not matched to a gene: 5. CDR3 length equals 16 residues. Looked up from germline, CDR1 is MDHEN and CDR2 is SYDVKM. The CDR3, as DNA: TGTGCCAGCAGCGGGACAGGGGGCGAAGCCTACAATGAGCAGTTCTTC. Its translation: CASSGTGGEAYNEQFF.

V gene TRBV30 combines with J gene TRBJ1-2; D possibly corresponds to TRBD1 (6 bases). CDR3 length: 13 amino acids. V lost 0 bases and J 4 bases, leaving 9 bases between the germline ends. The germline CDR1 and CDR2 sequences are GTSNPN and SVGIG (reference sequence). The CDR3 protein is CAWSVTGPYGYTF. The CDR3 nucleotides read TGTGCCTGGAGTGTAACAGGGCCCTATGGCTACACCTTC.

In this sample, this clone turned up once. The chain links TRBV27 to TRBJ2-1; D gene uncertain. The CDR3 consists of 12 residues. V was pared by 3 bases and J by 9 bases, with 9 bases between. Germline CDR1 is MNHEY and CDR2 is SMNVEV (reference sequence). The CDR3 loop is CASSFSGFEQFF. The CDR3 DNA reads TGTGCCAGCAGTTTTTCTGGCTTTGAGCAGTTCTTC.